This T cell receptor beta chain was identified in a study of CD8+CD57+ T cells in acquired aplastic anemia. On the study more broadly: DNA recovered from sorted CD4+ and CD8+ cells had a mean of approximately 3.5 ug.

Sequenced patients had shown CD8+CD57+ cell expansion by flow cytometry. This clonotype has only a few counts. Antigen: not known. It was genomic DNA that served as the template for profiling TCR beta VDJ and CDR3. TCRdb recomputed calls from the reads with MiXCR, one row per CDR3 protein. Counted here are 450,000 to 550,000 distinct CDR3 sequences, over 25% occurring once; the ten biggest clones make up 0.82%. Germline-derived CDR1 and CDR2 are SGHVS and FQNEAQ. Trimming took 8 bases from V and 8 from J; bases not matched to a gene: 8. The CDR3 has 12 amino acids. Findings and caveats of the study: Simpson's diversity of CD8+ cells was not significantly different in patients compared with controls. Patients and controls shared 25 to 30 CD8+ CDR3 sequences, which appeared highly expressed in patients and within their immunodominant clones.

This clonotype originated in a human donor with aplastic anemia. The V call is TRBV7-8, the J call TRBJ1-1, with TRBD1 matching 7 bases. The sample comprised sorted CD4+, CD8+, or CD8+CD57+ T cells (not recorded which) from PBMCs. The DNA for the CDR3 is TGTGCCAGCTCCATAAGCAGGGGGGAAGCTTTCTTT. Translated, it gives CASSISRGEAFF. Drawing the rest from reference TRBV7-8 and TRBJ1-1, the complete variable domain is GAGVSQSPRYKVAKRGQDVALRCDPISGHVSLFWYQQALGQGPEFLTYFQNEAQLDKSGLPSDRFFAERPEGSVSTLKIQRTQQEDSAVYLCASSISRGEAFFGQGTRLTVV.